This T cell receptor beta chain was recorded in a study of T cell repertoires in cytomegalovirus infection. Overall study: The public TCR beta signatures pointed to both CMV infection and matching HLA type.

Using its own MiXCR run on the reads, TCRdb lists one record per CDR3 protein. Found here are around 530,000 distinct CDR3 sequences, roughly 29% of them singletons; the top ten hold less than 15%. This clonotype originated in a human donor in good health (CMV status not recorded). Some clones in this sample may be carry-over from other donors' samples. Sequences were obtained from PBMCs.

CDR3 region: CSAEDRSYEQYF. The CDR3 coding sequence is TGCAGTGCTGAGGACCGCTCCTACGAGCAGTACTTC. The rearrangement joins TRBV20-1 to TRBJ2-7, with D unresolved. Trimming removed 5 bases from V and 0 bases from J, with 8 bases in between. The CDR3 length is 12 residues. Germline V gene sequence: CDR1 DFQATT, CDR2 SNEGSKA (reference sequence).